One sample yielded the 24 T cell receptor beta chains listed below, sequenced in a study of human T cells and chemical hapten exposure. TCRdb used MiXCR to reprocess the RACE reads, holding one entry per CDR3 protein. The table shows some 91,000 distinct CDR3 sequences, with 25% to 35% occurring only once. As to time point: patch test 3, about 24 weeks after DPC sensitization. The treatment was: therapeutic diphenylcyclopropenone sensitization with weekly scalp DPC. Sequenced here: whole blood, sampled in connection with sensitization to the hapten diphenylcyclopropenone (DPC). The receptor set was obtained from a man aged 35 to 55 with alopecia areata. Some clones in this sample may be carry-over from other donors' samples.

Only a few counts were recorded for this clonotype. The rearrangement links TRBV12-3 or TRBV12-4 to TRBJ1-2, with D perhaps matching TRBD1 (6 bases). The CDR3 has 15 amino acids. V lost 5 bases to trimming and J lost 4 bases, with 17 bases between them. The CDR3 protein is CASSLTGRPSYGYTF. The CDR3 DNA reads TGTGCCAGCAGTCTAACAGGGAGGCCTTCCTATGGCTACACCTTC.

The chain uses TRBV20-1 and TRBJ2-7, with 13 bases lining up with TRBD2. With V trimmed by 4 bases and J by 2 bases, 11 bases remained unmatched. The CDR3 runs to 17 residues. Germline-derived CDR1 and CDR2 are DFQATT and SNEGSKA (reference sequence). This CDR3 is CSAIPGLAGWRTYEQYF. CDR3 sequence (DNA): TGCAGTGCTATCCCGGGACTAGCGGGGTGGAGAACCTACGAGCAGTACTTC.

This clonotype appeared a few times. This sequence joins TRBV28 and TRBJ1-1, with 10 bases aligning to TRBD1. Germline V lookup: CDR1 MDHEN, CDR2 SYDVKM. V was pared by 6 bases and J by 4 bases, with 8 bases of the junction left unmatched. CDR3 length equals 15 residues. The CDR3 bases are TGTGCCAGCAGCCCTCCGGGACAGGGGCCCACTGAAGCTTTCTTT. Its translation is CASSPPGQGPTEAFF.

This clonotype was found a few times. The chain has TRBV5-1 and TRBJ2-3; no reliable D call. The CDR3 runs to 13 residues. V lost 3 bases and J 5 bases, leaving 10 bases between the germline ends. Germline V gene sequence: CDR1 SGHRS, CDR2 YFSETQ. The CDR3 sequence: CASSSLYEDTQYF. The CDR3 bases are TGCGCCAGCAGCTCCCTCTACGAAGATACGCAGTATTTT.

This clonotype was recorded a few times. The gene calls are TRBV19 and TRBJ2-1; 9 nucleotides agree with TRBD2. CDR1 is LNHDA and CDR2 is SQIVND in the germline V gene (reference sequence). V shed 4 bases, J shed 4 bases, and the junction held 2 bases outside the gene matches. The CDR3 is made up of 14 amino acids. CDR3 amino acids: CASSSGRGYNEQFF. As DNA, the CDR3 is TGTGCCAGTAGTAGCGGGAGGGGTTACAATGAGCAGTTCTTC. Looking up the rest from reference TRBV19 and TRBJ2-1 gives the full variable domain: DGGITQSPKYLFRKEGQNVTLSCEQNLNHDAMYWYRQDPGQGLRLIYYSQIVNDFQKGDIAEGYSVSREKKESFPLTVTSAQKNPTAFYLCASSSGRGYNEQFFGPGTRLTVL.

This clonotype occurred once. J is TRBJ1-1 and V is TRBV9; tentative D call: TRBD1 (5 bases). The CDR3 contains 16 residues. Trimming pared 0 bases from V and 5 bases from J, leaving 17 bases between. The germline V gene encodes CDR1 SGDLS and CDR2 YYNGEE. CDR3 sequence (DNA): TGTGCCAGCAGCGTAGTCTCGCCGCGGGGGGTAACTGAAGCTTTCTTT. Amino acid sequence: CASSVVSPRGVTEAFF.

Only a few counts were recorded for this clonotype. The J gene is TRBJ2-7, the V gene TRBV10-3; D is undetermined. V was shortened by 6 bases and J by 3 bases, with 12 bases between the two germline ends. The CDR3 is 13 amino acids. Germline lookup yields CDR1 ENHRY and CDR2 SYGVKD. The CDR3 reads CAIRTDGSYEQYF. The CDR3 DNA is TGTGCCATCAGGACCGACGGCAGCTACGAGCAGTACTTC.

Regarding this clonotype: Mismatch with germline at one junction end may stem from a read error. V gene TRBV28 combines with J gene TRBJ1-1; 7 nucleotides match TRBD1. The CDR3 is 11 residues long. Germline assignment: CDR1 MDHEN and CDR2 SYDVKM. The CDR3 region is CRSGDSTEAFF. Written as DNA, the CDR3 is TGCCGGAGCGGGGACAGCACTGAAGCTTTCTTT.

This clonotype was seen a few times. This rearrangement joins TRBV7-2 to TRBJ2-3, with 11 positions matching TRBD2. V shed 5 bases and J 8 bases; nucleotides not matched to a gene: 9. The CDR3 runs to 15 residues. CDR1 and CDR2 (germline): SGHTA, FQGNSA. The CDR3 DNA sequence: TGTGCCAGCAGCGGGGGGGGGCTAGCGGGAGGTACGCAGTATTTT. It codes for CASSGGGLAGGTQYF.

The chain carries TRBV20-1 and TRBJ2-3; 8 bases line up with TRBD2. In germline, CDR1 is DFQATT, CDR2 SNEGSKA (reference sequence). Trimming at V came to 5 bases and at J to 4 bases, leaving 5 bases not matched to a gene. CDR3 size: 13 residues. CDR3 in amino acids: CSAGSGTADTQYF. CDR3 DNA: TGCAGTGCTGGTAGCGGGACGGCAGATACGCAGTATTTT.

V usage is TRBV24-1 and J usage is TRBJ1-1; tentative D call: TRBD1 (5 bases). This CDR3 comprises 12 residues. V lost 8 bases, J lost 1 base, and 7 bases lay in between. Germline lookup yields CDR1 KGHDR and CDR2 SFDVKD. CDR3 region: CATKGWNTEAFF. In DNA form, the CDR3 reads TGTGCCACCAAGGGGTGGAACACTGAAGCTTTCTTT.

J is TRBJ1-6 and V is TRBV12-3 or TRBV12-4; tentative D call: TRBD1 (5 bases). The length of the CDR3 is 15 residues. V gave up 6 bases and J gave up 5 bases, with 14 bases separating them. The CDR3 DNA sequence: TGTGCCAGCAGGTGGGGACGGAGAGATAATTCACCCCTCCACTTT. It codes for CASRWGRRDNSPLHF.

The chain links TRBV10-3 to TRBJ2-1; a weak D match, TRBD2 (6 bases). The CDR3 extends over 16 amino acids. Germline V gives CDR1 ENHRY, CDR2 SYGVKD. Trimming pared 0 bases from V and 1 base from J, leaving 10 bases between. CDR3 DNA: TGTGCCATCAGTGAGTCAAGTAGCGGATCCTACAATGAGCAGTTCTTC. Residues: CAISESSSGSYNEQFF.

This rearrangement joins TRBV28 to TRBJ1-2; tentatively, D is TRBD1 (6 bases). CDR3 size: 12 residues. V was shortened by 6 bases and J by 13 bases, with 18 bases between the two germline ends. Germline V lookup: CDR1 MDHEN, CDR2 SYDVKM. CDR3 sequence (DNA): TGTGCCAGCAGCTCTGGACAGATTCTTGTCACCTTC. It specifies CASSSGQILVTF.

This clonotype appeared a few times. The V and J genes are TRBV28 and TRBJ2-3, with TRBD1 identical over 9 bases. The CDR3 extends over 14 amino acids. CDR1 MDHEN and CDR2 SYDVKM come from the germline V gene. J lost 3 bases, V lost 6 bases, and 4 bases had no gene match. This chain's CDR3 is CASRPGTGTDTQYF. DNA of the CDR3: TGTGCCAGCAGACCGGGGACAGGGACAGATACGCAGTATTTT.

The CDR3 loop is CASSYGLAEHTDTQYF. CDR3 nucleotide sequence: TGTGCCAGCAGCTACGGACTAGCGGAGCACACAGATACGCAGTATTTT. The chain is built from TRBV7-9 and TRBJ2-3; 10 bases are shared with TRBD2. The junction had 6 bases not matched to a gene; V was cut back by 4 bases and J by 2 bases. Per germline, CDR1 SEHNR and CDR2 FQNEAQ (reference sequence). The CDR3 extends over 16 amino acids.

The V call is TRBV24-1, the J call TRBJ2-5; possibly TRBD1 for D (6 bases). The CDR3 runs 15 residues. Looked up from germline, CDR1 is KGHDR and CDR2 is SFDVKD. V shed 0 bases and J shed 0 bases, with 7 bases lying between them. CDR3 protein: CATSDLYRDQETQYF. The CDR3 nucleotides are TGTGCCACCAGTGATTTGTACAGGGACCAAGAGACCCAGTACTTC.

The CDR3 sequence is CASSTASRQTQYF. DNA of the CDR3: TGTGCCAGCAGTACCGCCTCCAGGCAGACCCAGTACTTC. J is TRBJ2-5 and V is TRBV25-1; no clear D. The V end was cut by 5 bases, the J end by 6 bases, with 13 bases between. Germline CDR1 reads MGHDK; CDR2 reads SYGVNS. This CDR3 contains 13 residues.

This clonotype was seen a few times. This rearrangement joins TRBV5-1 to TRBJ2-5; TRBD1 or TRBD2 may be the D gene (5 bases each). Trimming stripped 6 bases from V and 0 bases from J, with 9 bases between. The CDR3 runs 13 residues. Germline V lookup: CDR1 SGHRS, CDR2 YFSETQ. CDR3 loop: CASTWGNQETQYF. The CDR3 nucleotides read TGCGCCAGCACTTGGGGGAACCAAGAGACCCAGTACTTC.

There are a few counts of this clonotype. The V call is TRBV5-5, the J call TRBJ2-7; a possible D gene is TRBD2 (6 bases). This CDR3 has 14 amino acids. Germline CDR1 SGHKS, CDR2 YYEKEE (reference sequence). Trimming cost V 4 bases and J 0 bases, with 11 bases left between them. CDR3 in DNA: TGTGCCAGCAGCCGGGACTCGAGCTCCTACGAGCAGTACTTC. Amino acid sequence: CASSRDSSSYEQYF.

This clonotype was seen only a few times. The rearrangement uses TRBV20-1 and TRBJ1-5; 7 bases are shared with TRBD1. The CDR3 contains 12 residues. V lost 6 bases and J lost 6; bases outside the gene matches: 5. CDR1 is DFQATT and CDR2 is SNEGSKA in the germline V gene (reference sequence). The CDR3 sequence is CSADTGVQPQHF. The CDR3 nucleotides read TGCAGTGCCGATACAGGGGTTCAGCCCCAGCATTTT.

The chain recombines TRBV5-1 with TRBJ2-1; 9 bases fit TRBD2. Germline CDR1 and CDR2: SGHRS and YFSETQ. This CDR3 has 15 residues. The ends lost 5 bases at V and 2 bases at J; junction bases unmatched: 5. The CDR3 here is CASSLTSGAYNEQFF. CDR3 DNA sequence: TGCGCCAGCAGTTTGACTAGCGGAGCCTACAATGAGCAGTTCTTC.

The chain joins TRBV6-6 to TRBJ1-4; possible D gene TRBD1, 6 bases. CDR1 is MNHNY and CDR2 is SVGAGI in the germline V gene (reference sequence). The germline V and J ends were trimmed by 0 bases and 0 bases, with 11 bases remaining between them. The CDR3 sequence is 17 residues long. CDR3 protein: CASSYSPTGTTNEKLFF. CDR3 nucleotide sequence: TGTGCCAGCAGTTACTCCCCTACAGGGACAACTAATGAAAAACTGTTTTTT.

In this sample, this clonotype turned up many times. The V and J genes are TRBV7-9 and TRBJ2-7; 11 bases are a match to TRBD1. CDR1 is SEHNR, CDR2 FQNEAQ, per germline (reference sequence). This CDR3 region has 16 residues. The V and J ends lost 3 bases and 3 bases, in that order; junction bases with no gene match: 7. In DNA form, the CDR3 reads TGTGCCAGCAGCTTTACCGGGACAGGGGGTTGCTACGAGCAGTACTTC. Translating gives CASSFTGTGGCYEQYF.